These T cell receptor beta chains were read from a single sample in a study of T cells expressing NK-cell markers. TCRdb re-called the 5' RACE reads; one entry per CDR3 protein, DNA not given. The table for this sample gives over 350,000 distinct CDR3 sequences. Sequences were obtained from blood T cells: a sorted CD56 or NKG2C T cell subset, CD4+ or CD8+ T cells, or bulk PBMC T cells (not recorded which). These TCRs come from a woman aged 50 to 60 in good health. The CDR3 runs from the conserved cysteine through the conserved F or W.

CDR3 protein,J gene,V gene
CASSLVGAYGYTF,TRBJ1-2,TRBV5-4
CASRRDHSGGYTF,TRBJ1-2,TRBV6-5
CASSLESKNTEAFF,TRBJ1-1,TRBV5-1
CASSLTGAEKLFF,TRBJ1-4,TRBV5-1
CASSLGQFQPQHF,TRBJ1-5,TRBV27
CASSSLVEQFF,TRBJ2-1,TRBV12-3/TRBV12-4
CASSDLAALGTDTQYF,TRBJ2-3,TRBV25-1
CASSPQAPAADTQYF,TRBJ2-3,TRBV18
CSAWDYSGANVLTF,TRBJ2-6,TRBV20-1
CSVEDPIYEQYF,TRBJ2-7,TRBV29-1
CASSFVNQAPYEQYF,TRBJ2-7,TRBV6-1
CSVVGIDSWGEQFF,TRBJ2-1,TRBV29-1
CASSLDSGANTGELFF,TRBJ2-2,TRBV5-8
CASSPGFYNEQFF,TRBJ2-1,TRBV7-7
CSARPHLAALGNEQFF,TRBJ2-1,TRBV20-1
CASSEGQGETDTQYF,TRBJ2-3,TRBV6-1
CASSQASGAGGRGEQFF,TRBJ2-1,TRBV3-1
CASHAGTKSGNTIYF,TRBJ1-3,TRBV27
CASSFSGTGVWGTEAFF,TRBJ1-1,TRBV12-3/TRBV12-4
CASSPTSVYTGELFF,TRBJ2-2,TRBV4-1
CASSLFRAADTQYF,TRBJ2-3,TRBV5-1
CASSQAPGAPEQYF,TRBJ2-7,TRBV4-1
CASSLSQIVGAHEQFF,TRBJ2-1,TRBV7-2
CATSSGTSGRDTQYF,TRBJ2-3,TRBV15